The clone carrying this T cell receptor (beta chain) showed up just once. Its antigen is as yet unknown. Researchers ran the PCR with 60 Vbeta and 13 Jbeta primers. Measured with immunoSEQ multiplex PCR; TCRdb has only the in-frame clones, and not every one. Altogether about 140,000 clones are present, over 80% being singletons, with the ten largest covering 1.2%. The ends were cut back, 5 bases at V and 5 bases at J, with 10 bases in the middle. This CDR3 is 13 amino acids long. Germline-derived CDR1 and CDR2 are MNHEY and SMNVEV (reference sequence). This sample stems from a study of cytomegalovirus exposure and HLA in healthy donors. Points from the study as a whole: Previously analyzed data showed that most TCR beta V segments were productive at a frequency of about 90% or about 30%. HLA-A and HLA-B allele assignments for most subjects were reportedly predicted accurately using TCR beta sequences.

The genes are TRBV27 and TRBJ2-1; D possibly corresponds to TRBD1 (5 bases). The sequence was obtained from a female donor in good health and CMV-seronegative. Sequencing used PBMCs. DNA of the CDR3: TGTGCCAGCAGTCAGGGTTTCGACAATGAGCAGTTCTTC. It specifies CASSQGFDNEQFF.